This TCR beta chain stems from a study of cytomegalovirus exposure and HLA in healthy donors (TCRdb year 2017). Study-level background: An earlier analysis of some 620 of the donors reported 276 Gb of sequence data and approximately 120 million unique TCR beta sequences obtained from about 180 million T cells. Roughly 300 gigabases of sequencing data and 70 million to 100 million unique TCR sequences made up an early release that covered under 750 HLA-typed donors. The genetic ancestry cluster associated with self-reported Caucasian donors included roughly four fifths of the roughly 410 genotyped donors. The study aimed to test whether cataloging public T cell receptors could reveal signatures of past pathogen exposure. The study used immunosequencing to profile the T cell repertoires of 600 to 850 subjects and linked those repertoires to cytomegalovirus serostatus. In addition to the first cohort of around 670 subjects, a separate validation cohort of approximately 120 different subjects was used. To predict cytomegalovirus infection status, the study brought together high-throughput TCR immunosequencing, statistical association of individual TCRs with disease status, and machine learning. A later analysis re-examined previously published TCR beta repertoires from around 670 donors and added high-resolution HLA genotyping to investigate patterns of TCR occurrence. The later analysis used no new phenotypic data to find candidate immune exposures, relying instead on TCR beta sequences and their occurrence across donors. In an earlier analysis of over 550 of the donors, high-throughput TCR beta sequencing was used to judge whether each TCR beta V gene segment behaved as functional or pseudogenic. Donor age, sex, ethnicity and CMV serostatus were compiled together with the repertoire data. In a later genetic analysis, genome-wide SNP genotypes for about three fifths of the roughly 670 donors were used, and that subset was treated as a discovery cohort. All discovery cohort repertoires had been generated on a single sequencing platform. HLA typing covered class I and class II loci at four-digit resolution. The number of typed donors differed by locus: roughly 629-630 for A, B, C, DRB1 and DQB1; approximately 540 for DQA1; over 600 for DPA1; and 400 to 480 for DPB1. A handful of DR-DQ haplotypes were handled as single units for association and clustering because linkage in the cohort was strong. Across some 400 genotyped donors of the cohort, an average of 235,054 unique TCR beta nucleotide sequences per donor were sequenced, and approximately 17% of those sequences were non-productive.

Library generation was performed with the immunoSEQ multiplex PCR assay. A mixture of 60 forward primers for TCR Vbeta segments and 13 reverse primers for TCR Jbeta segments was used in the multiplex PCR. The CDR3 region of rearranged TCR beta genes was amplified from genomic DNA by a multiplex PCR assay. Amplified TCR beta libraries were sequenced as 87-base-pair reads on the Illumina HiSeq System. The authors' pipeline ran thus. In a later analysis, roughly 80 million unique TCR beta chains were counted across the 650 to 700 repertoires, and some 10 million of these chains were shared by at least two donors. A nearest-neighbor algorithm error-corrected the raw reads and collapsed the reads into unique sequences, merging closely related sequences to remove PCR and sequencing errors. V, D and J gene segments were assigned by aligning CDR3 sequences to IMGT reference sequences. For a sequence to be retained, a match of at least six nucleotides to both a V gene segment and a J gene segment was required. A rearrangement counted as productive if the CDR3 had no stop codons and remained in frame with V and J, and every other rearrangement counted as non-productive. CDR3 was defined by IMGT convention, running from the second conserved V-encoded cysteine to the conserved J-encoded phenylalanine. The earlier analysis of about 610 of the donors excluded any sequence lacking an unambiguous match to a single V gene segment. In an earlier analysis of approximately 590 of the donors, a V segment was called functional when productive rearrangements were above 56.7%, and segregating when the standard deviation between donors exceeded 5%. A statistical classification framework was developed to diagnose cytomegalovirus status using the catalog of TCR beta chain sequences. V and J gene assignment, in a later analysis, came from comparing TCR nucleotide sequences with IMGT/GENE-DB human TR gene sequences. Using the TCRdist pipeline, a later analysis assigned CDR3 sequences along with most-parsimonious VDJ recombination scenarios. In a later analysis, each TCR beta chain was defined by its CDR3 amino acid sequence together with its V-gene family, and reads lacking a unique V-gene family were excluded. To address suspected cross-contamination and a sequencing artifact, a later analysis removed around 590 highly shared, low-generation-probability nucleotide sequences. For each public chain, a later analysis derived a clonal expansion index from normalized ranks of inferred template counts within each repertoire. Generation probabilities in a later analysis came from a VDJ recombination model fitted to out-of-frame rearrangements, and those results were checked against IGoR. A later analysis scored TCR-TCR, TCR-HLA and TCR-CMV co-occurrence with hypergeometric tests, applying a repertoire-size bias correction to TCR pairs. False discovery rates were estimated in a later analysis by permuting HLA or CMV assignments 20 times. In a later analysis, co-occurring TCRs were grouped using DBSCAN, and TCRdist sequence similarity was added for clustering within HLA-allele-positive subsets. For co-occurrence clustering, repertoires with fewer than 30,000 or more than 120,000 public chains were excluded, along with four or five repertoires with anomalous nucleotide sharing. Here the immuneACCESS table is served through TCRdb, limited to in-frame sequences with V and J called. Missing clones are a known gap in these copies; in checked studies unresolved V genes cover under half, and the rest lacks a known reason. For V, J and clone size, that table is used; D and trimming come from the DNA. The sample table records more than 150,000 clones; roughly 83% of these occur just once. Together, the top ten hold about 1.4% of the sample.

The cohort consisted of 600 or so healthy bone marrow donors. Cohort members were all nominally healthy when sampled, although unrecorded immune exposures were likely present. The donor was CMV seronegative and was included in the group of over 300 seronegative cohort members. Each donor provided a peripheral blood sample, and peripheral blood mononuclear cells were used for TCR beta sequencing. Genomic DNA extraction from the blood cell samples was performed with the Qiagen DNeasy Blood Extraction Kit. Summary of the overall study and its limitations: Most CMV-associated TCR beta chains appeared to be HLA-restricted in a later analysis, and the HLA associations seemed to be driven largely by CMV exposure. An association between a missense DCLRE1C variant and V-gene and J-gene trimming of TCR beta chains was found in a later genetic analysis and replicated in an independent cohort. The sequencing pipeline was judged likely to have produced a cluster of highly shared sequence variants as a technical artifact. It was suggested by the authors that the approach could potentially be generalized to other disease states and immunological phenotypes. Immune exposure information for the cohort was limited to CMV serostatus. In a later analysis, around 17,000 TCR beta sequences were associated with specific HLA alleles at a false discovery rate of 0.05. According to a later analysis, TCR association rates differed among HLA loci, with DRB1 alleles showing the most associated TCRs and HLA-C alleles showing the fewest. In vitro tests confirmed that a few of the cytomegalovirus-associated TCR beta chains recognize cytomegalovirus antigens. Broadly in line with IMGT annotations, most TCR beta V segments showed up in productive rearrangements about 90% or about 30% of the time in an earlier analysis of around 550 of the donors. Cytomegalovirus status was reported to be diagnosed by the classifier with high specificity and sensitivity in both the original and validation cohorts. The 87-base-pair reads could not distinguish some IMGT-functional V segments, including TRBV6-2 and TRBV6-3, so those segments were excluded. A total of fewer than 200 TCR beta chains were listed by the study as associated with cytomegalovirus. While some public TCRs were present in many individuals, most TCR sequences turned up only very rarely across donors. According to a later analysis, parvovirus B19, influenza, CMV and Epstein-Barr virus appeared linked to several top co-occurrence clusters. The cohort was sequenced for TCR beta chains only, and without alpha or paired-chain data the features that could be detected were limited. According to a later genetic analysis, donors in an Asian-associated ancestry cluster had fewer N-insertions in productive TCRs than the roughly 700-donor mean. A further reported finding was that TCR beta sequences accurately predicted the HLA-A and HLA-B alleles for most subjects in the first cohort. Because counts were too low, about 18 rarely observed V segments, including chromosome 9 orphons, were excluded from the earlier analysis of 587 of the donors. When HLA alleles, especially DR and DQ, strongly co-occurred, TCR associations were difficult to assign to individual alleles. HLA typing was unavailable for some donors at each locus, so association tests used only the typed subset. Presence/absence analyses assumed roughly uniform sequencing depth across donors, an assumption that may not hold. A later analysis found that HLA-associated TCR beta chains were more clonally expanded and had lower generation probabilities than equally common non-associated chains. Correlated functional status among segregating V segments might reflect linkage disequilibrium, but an unknown experimental factor could not be ruled out.

The germline V gene gives CDR1 as MNHNS and CDR2 as SASEGT. The CDR3 runs 14 residues from the cysteine to the phenylalanine. The entry retains the CDR3 DNA only, 42 bases that are in frame from base 1. The trim is 5 bases for V and 4 bases for J, with a gap of 14 bases between the germline ends. There are a few counts of this clone. Its cognate antigen has yet to be identified. No base quality values were provided; no much bigger clone lies one nucleotide off. This chain is built from TRBV6-1 and TRBJ1-1; the D gene lacks a confident call. The sample comprised PBMCs. The receptor was derived from a woman aged 18-30 years in good health and CMV-seronegative. Here the CDR3 is given as CASSQRWGGTEAFF. The DNA sequence reads TGTGCCAGCAGTCAAAGGTGGGGAGGCACTGAAGCTTTCTTT.